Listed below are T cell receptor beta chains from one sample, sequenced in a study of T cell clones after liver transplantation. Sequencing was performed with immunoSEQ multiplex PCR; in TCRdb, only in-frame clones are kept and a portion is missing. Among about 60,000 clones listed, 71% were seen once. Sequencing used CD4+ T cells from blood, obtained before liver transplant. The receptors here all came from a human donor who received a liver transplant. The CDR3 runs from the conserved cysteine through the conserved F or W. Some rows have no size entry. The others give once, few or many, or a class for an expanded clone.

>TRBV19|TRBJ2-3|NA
CASSTVAGGRTDTQYF
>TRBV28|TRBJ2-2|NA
CASSPYRGTGNTGELFF
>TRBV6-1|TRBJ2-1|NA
CASSDARGTGYNEQFF
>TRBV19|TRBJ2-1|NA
CASSGTGALDEQFF
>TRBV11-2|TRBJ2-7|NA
CASSLDLSGGVYEQYF
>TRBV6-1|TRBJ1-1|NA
CASSVEIGNTEAFF
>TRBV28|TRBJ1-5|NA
CASSSRTGWGNQPQHF
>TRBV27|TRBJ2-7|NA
CASSSLTGFLMYEQYF
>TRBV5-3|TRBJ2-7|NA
CARSWKGTSGGYPYEQYF
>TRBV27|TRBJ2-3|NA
CACRGVREDTQYF
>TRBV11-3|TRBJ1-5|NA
CASSLDLLVDRAQPQHF
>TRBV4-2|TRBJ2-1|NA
CASSQDGTGNNEQFF
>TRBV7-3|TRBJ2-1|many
CASSSLAGDNNEQFF
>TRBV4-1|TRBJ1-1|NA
CASSQDLFFSTEAFF
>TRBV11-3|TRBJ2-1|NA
CASSSGLAGGQAEQFF
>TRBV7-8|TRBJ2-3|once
CASSPFEGRGTDTQYF
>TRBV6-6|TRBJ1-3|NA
CASSYSTGAGNTIYF
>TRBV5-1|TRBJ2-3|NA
CASSLVGGDSDTQYF
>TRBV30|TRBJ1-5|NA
CAWSGDRGNQPQHF
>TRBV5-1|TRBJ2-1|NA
CASSLALGHSYNEQFF
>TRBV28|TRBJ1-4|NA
CASTTTNEKLFF
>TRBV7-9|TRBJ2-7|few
CASSSSRGLDEQYF
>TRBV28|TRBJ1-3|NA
CASSLLGASSGNTIYF
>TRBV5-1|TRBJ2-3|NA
CASRLAGERDTQYF
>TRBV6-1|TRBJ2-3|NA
CASSERTSGGSDTQYF
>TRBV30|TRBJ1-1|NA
CACRYREGTEAFF
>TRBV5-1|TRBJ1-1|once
CASSPDNSNTEAFF
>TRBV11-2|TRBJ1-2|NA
CASSRQNYGYTF
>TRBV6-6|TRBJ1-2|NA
CASSSEQGGGYTF
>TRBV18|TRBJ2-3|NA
CASSPARGAGTDTQYF
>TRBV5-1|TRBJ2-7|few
CASSPTEIRGEQYF
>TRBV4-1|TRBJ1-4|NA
CASSQVLREKLFF
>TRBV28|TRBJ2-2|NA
CASSSGQVATGELFF
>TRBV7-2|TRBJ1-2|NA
CASSQYPPGQGYGYTF
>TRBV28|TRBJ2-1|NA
CASSRLRNGGKNEQFF
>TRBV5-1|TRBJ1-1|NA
CASSANRQLNTEAFF
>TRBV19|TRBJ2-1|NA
CASSRTSGGIYNEQFF
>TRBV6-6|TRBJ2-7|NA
CASGPPGQGIHEQYF
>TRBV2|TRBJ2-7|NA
CASTKEGQGTYEQYF
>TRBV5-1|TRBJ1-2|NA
CASSFPGQGGSYGYTF
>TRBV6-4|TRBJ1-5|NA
CASSETANQPQHF
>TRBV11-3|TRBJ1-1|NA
CASSLEQGTEAFF
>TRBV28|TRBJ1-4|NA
CASSLGSSGGEKLFF
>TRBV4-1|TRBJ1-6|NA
CASSQEGYRGYNSPLHF
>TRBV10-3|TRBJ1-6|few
CAMRQGANSPLHF
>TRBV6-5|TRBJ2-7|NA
CASRTNRAYEQYF
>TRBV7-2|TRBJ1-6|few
CASSLTSDRGNSPLHF
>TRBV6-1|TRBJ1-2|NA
CASSERQGQNGYTF
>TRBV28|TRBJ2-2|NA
CASILGGTGGRTGELFF
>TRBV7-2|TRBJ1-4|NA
CASSLVGREKLFF
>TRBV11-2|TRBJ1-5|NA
CASSLGASYNQPQHF
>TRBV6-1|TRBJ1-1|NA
CASSESGKTEAFF
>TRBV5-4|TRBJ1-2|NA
CASSLYRPGRWYGYTF
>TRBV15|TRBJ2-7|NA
CATSRVDRKEEQYF
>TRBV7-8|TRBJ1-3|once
CASSLGQANSGNTIYF
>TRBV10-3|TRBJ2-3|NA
CAIRDGGASDTQYF
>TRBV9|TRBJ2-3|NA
CASSGSGGYSTDTQYF
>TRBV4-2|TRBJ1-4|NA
CASSQEVQVSEKLFF
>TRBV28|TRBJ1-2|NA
CASRTGLGSYTF
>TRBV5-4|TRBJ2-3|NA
CASTITDTQYF